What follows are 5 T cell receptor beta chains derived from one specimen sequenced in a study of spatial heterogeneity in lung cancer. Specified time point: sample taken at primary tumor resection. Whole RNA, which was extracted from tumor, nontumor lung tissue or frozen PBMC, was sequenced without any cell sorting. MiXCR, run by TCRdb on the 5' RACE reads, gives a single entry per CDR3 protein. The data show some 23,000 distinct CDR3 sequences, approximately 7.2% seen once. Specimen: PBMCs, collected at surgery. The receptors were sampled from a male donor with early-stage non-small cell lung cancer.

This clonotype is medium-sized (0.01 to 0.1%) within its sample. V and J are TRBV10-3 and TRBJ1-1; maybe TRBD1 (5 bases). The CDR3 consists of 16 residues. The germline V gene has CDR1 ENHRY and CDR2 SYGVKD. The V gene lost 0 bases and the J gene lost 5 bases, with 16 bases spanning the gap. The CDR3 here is CAISESIGRGRTEAFF. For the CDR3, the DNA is TGTGCCATCAGTGAGTCGATTGGGAGGGGAAGGACTGAAGCTTTCTTT.

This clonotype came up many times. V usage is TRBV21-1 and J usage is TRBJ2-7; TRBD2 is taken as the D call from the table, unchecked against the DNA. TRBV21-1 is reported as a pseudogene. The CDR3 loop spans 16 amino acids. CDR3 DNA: TGTGCCAGCAGCAACTTGACTAGCGGAGCGCCTTACGAGCAGTACTTC. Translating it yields CASSNLTSGAPYEQYF.

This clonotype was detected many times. Here the CDR3 reads CASGLVLTGQRHNSPLHF. Here the CDR3 DNA reads TGTGCTAGTGGTTTGGTACTAACAGGCCAACGACATAATTCACCCCTCCACTTT. The chain recombines TRBV12-5 with TRBJ1-6; the D gene is possibly TRBD1 (5 bases). The germline CDR1 and CDR2 sequences are LGHNT and FRNRAP. The V and J ends lost 0 bases and 5 bases respectively, with 17 bases between them. The CDR3 is 18 residues long.

CDR3 bases: TGTGCCAGCAGTTTCGGGACTACCAACAATGAGCAGTTCTTC. This gives the protein CASSFGTTNNEQFF. The chain couples TRBV12-3 or TRBV12-4 to TRBJ2-1, with 7 bases aligning to TRBD2. The trim removed 3 bases at V and 5 bases at J, leaving 4 bases unmatched. The CDR3 contains 14 residues.

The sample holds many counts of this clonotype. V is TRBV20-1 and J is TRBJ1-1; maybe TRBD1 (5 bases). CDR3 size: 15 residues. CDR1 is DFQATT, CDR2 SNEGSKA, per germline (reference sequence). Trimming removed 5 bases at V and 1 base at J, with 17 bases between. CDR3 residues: CSADPRTSTNTEAFF. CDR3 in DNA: TGCAGTGCTGACCCCAGGACATCTACGAACACTGAAGCTTTCTTT.